The 28 T cell receptor beta chains given below trace back to one sample, sequenced in a study of blood T cell repertoires in COVID-19. TCRdb's copy holds only in-frame clones and misses some; the assay was immunoSEQ multiplex PCR. The sample has approximately 100,000 clones, about 85% seen once. Sequenced input: peripheral blood. The origin of the receptors is an older man with acute or convalescent COVID-19.

The genes are TRBV28 and TRBJ1-1; D possibly corresponds to TRBD1 (6 bases). Germline lookup yields CDR1 MDHEN and CDR2 SYDVKM. The CDR3 has 11 amino acids. The V gene lost 8 bases and the J gene lost 7 bases, with 11 bases spanning the gap. In DNA, the CDR3 is TGTGCCAGCCGGACAGATCTTGAAGCTTTCTTT. It is translated as CASRTDLEAFF.

The chain employs TRBV28 and TRBJ1-3; D remains unclear. The CDR3 is 14 residues long. Germline CDR1 and CDR2: MDHEN and SYDVKM. Trimming shortened V by 5 bases and J by 4 bases, and 12 bases separated the two germline ends. The CDR3 DNA reads TGTGCCAGCAGTCCAGACACAATAGGAAACACCATATATTTT. It encodes CASSPDTIGNTIYF.

V is TRBV5-1 and J is TRBJ1-6; a weak D match, TRBD1 (6 bases). Trimming shortened V by 4 bases and J by 14 bases, and 19 bases separated the two germline ends. Looked up from germline, CDR1 is SGHRS and CDR2 is YFSETQ. The CDR3 is made up of 14 amino acids. The CDR3 DNA follows: TGCGCCAGCAGCCTCGGGTTCGATGCAGGGGCCCTCCACTTT. The encoded protein is CASSLGFDAGALHF. Based on the CDR3 plus reference TRBV5-1 and TRBJ1-6, the full variable domain is KAGVTQTPRYLIKTRGQQVTLSCSPISGHRSVSWYQQTPGQGLQFLFEYFSETQRNKGNFPGRFSGRQFSNSRSEMNVSTLELGDSALYLCASSLGFDAGALHFGNGTRLTVT.

The CDR3 is CASSGSGGRPNEQFF. The CDR3 DNA reads TGTGCCAGCAGCGGTAGCGGGGGGCGCCCCAATGAGCAGTTCTTC. J is TRBJ2-1 and V is TRBV9; 10 bases fit TRBD2. Germline CDR1 SGDLS, CDR2 YYNGEE. J was trimmed by 6 bases and V by 3 bases; bases with no gene match: 6. CDR3 size: 15 residues.

The rearrangement uses TRBV5-4 and TRBJ2-4, with D possibly matching TRBD2 (6 bases). This CDR3 region has 15 residues. Per the germline V gene, CDR1 is SGHNT and CDR2 is YYREEE (reference sequence). V was clipped by 4 bases and J by 0 bases, with 11 bases between them. The CDR3 here is CASSPGGSAKNIQYF. The DNA of the CDR3 is TGTGCCAGCAGCCCTGGGGGGTCAGCCAAAAACATTCAGTACTTC.

V and J are TRBV3-1 (or the pseudogene TRBV3-2) and TRBJ1-2; TRBD1 might be the D (6 bases). Germline V lookup: CDR1 LGHDT, CDR2 YNNKEL (reference sequence). This CDR3 is 15 amino acids long. Trimming took 3 bases from V and 4 from J, leaving 15 bases between them. CDR3 residues: CASSHERTALYGYTF. The DNA of the CDR3 is TGTGCCAGCAGCCACGAACGGACAGCCCTCTATGGCTACACCTTC.

The gene calls are TRBV7-8 and TRBJ2-2, with 7 bases matching TRBD1. The CDR3 extends over 16 amino acids. Unmatched junction bases numbered 13, after V lost 6 bases and J lost 6 bases. Looked up from germline, CDR1 is SGHVS and CDR2 is FQNEAQ. CDR3 amino acids: CASSPKTGPISGELFF. CDR3 DNA: TGTGCCAGCAGTCCGAAGACAGGGCCCATATCCGGGGAGCTGTTTTTT.

The rearrangement uses TRBV19 and TRBJ2-1; 9 bases align to TRBD1. The CDR3 runs 14 residues. V lost 5 bases, J lost 5 bases, and 4 bases stayed unmatched. Germline V gene data show CDR1 as LNHDA and CDR2 as SQIVND (reference sequence). The CDR3 region is CASSLRTGDNEQFF. The CDR3 bases are TGTGCCAGTAGTCTCAGGACAGGGGACAATGAGCAGTTCTTC. Full variable domain (outside the CDR3, taken from reference TRBV19 and TRBJ2-1): DGGITQSPKYLFRKEGQNVTLSCEQNLNHDAMYWYRQDPGQGLRLIYYSQIVNDFQKGDIAEGYSVSREKKESFPLTVTSAQKNPTAFYLCASSLRTGDNEQFFGPGTRLTVL.

The chain combines TRBV5-5 with TRBJ1-2; perhaps TRBD1 as D (6 bases). Germline V gene lookup returns CDR1 SGHKS and CDR2 YYEKEE (reference sequence). The germline V and J ends were trimmed by 4 bases and 2 bases, with 15 bases remaining between them. There are 15 residues in the CDR3. The CDR3 reads CASSRRQEGNYGYTF. Here the CDR3 DNA reads TGTGCCAGCAGCCGCCGACAGGAAGGGAACTATGGCTACACCTTC.

The V gene is TRBV9, the J gene TRBJ2-3; 9 bases are shared with TRBD2. This CDR3 is 15 amino acids long. CDR1 is SGDLS and CDR2 is YYNGEE in the germline V gene. V shed 3 bases and J 0 bases; nucleotides not matched to a gene: 2. The CDR3 protein is CASSGLAGSTDTQYF. The CDR3 bases are TGTGCCAGCAGCGGGCTAGCGGGGAGCACAGATACGCAGTATTTT.

The V and J genes are TRBV7-7 and TRBJ2-2, with TRBD1 matching over 9 bases. Germline V gene data show CDR1 as SSHAT and CDR2 as FNYEAQ (reference sequence). This CDR3 has 15 amino acids. J was trimmed by 5 bases and V by 2 bases; bases with no gene match: 3. CDR3 protein: CASSLSTGGTGELFF. CDR3 nucleotides: TGTGCCAGCAGCTTATCGACAGGGGGGACCGGGGAGCTGTTTTTT.

This clone is a singleton in its sample. The chain combines TRBV5-4 with TRBJ2-2, with 8 bases fitting TRBD2. The V gene end was trimmed by 1 base and the J gene end by 4 bases; junction bases not matched to a gene: 6. The CDR3 consists of 16 residues. Germline assignment: CDR1 SGHNT and CDR2 YYREEE (reference sequence). CDR3 sequence reads: CASSLYGTSPTGELFF. CDR3 nucleotides: TGTGCCAGCAGCTTGTACGGGACTAGTCCCACCGGGGAGCTGTTTTTT.

This chain connects TRBV19 to TRBJ2-6; 7 bases line up with TRBD2. The germline CDR1 and CDR2 sequences are LNHDA and SQIVND (reference sequence). The CDR3 sequence is 16 residues long. The J segment lost 2 bases and the V segment lost 7 bases, leaving 8 bases of the junction unmatched. The CDR3 reads CASTTPGRAGANVLTF. The DNA of the CDR3 is TGTGCCAGTACTACCCCAGGGAGGGCTGGGGCCAACGTCCTGACTTTC.

The chain has TRBV2 and TRBJ2-4, with a weak D call TRBD2 (6 bases). Between the trimmed V and J ends, which lost 8 bases and 2 bases, there was a span of 16 bases. Germline CDR1 SNHLY, CDR2 FYNNEI. The CDR3 totals 15 residues. DNA for the CDR3: TGTGCCAGCCAACTTGAGGGGAGGTCCAAAAACATTCAGTACTTC. It specifies CASQLEGRSKNIQYF.

Here the CDR3 DNA reads TGTGCCAGCAGCGCATGGACAGGGGGCTATAGCAATCAGCCCCAGCATTTT. Its protein product is CASSAWTGGYSNQPQHF. This chain connects TRBV5-6 to TRBJ1-5; TRBD1 aligns across 11 bases. The CDR3 spans 17 residues. Germline CDR1 and CDR2: SGHDT and YYEEEE. J gave up 0 bases and V 4 bases, and 6 bases lay outside the gene matches.

This clone is a singleton in its sample. The genes are TRBV29-1 and TRBJ1-4, with 8 bases matching TRBD1. Trimming cost V 3 bases and J 8 bases; bases outside gene matches: 2. Germline-derived CDR1 and CDR2 are SQVTM and ANQGSEA. This CDR3 is built from 12 residues. As DNA, the CDR3 is TGCAGCGTTGACAGGGGGCAGGAAAAACTGTTTTTT. Translation gives CSVDRGQEKLFF. The complete variable domain, with remaining parts taken from reference TRBV29-1 and TRBJ1-4, reads SAVISQKPSRDICQRGTSLTIQCQVDSQVTMMFWYRQQPGQSLTLIATANQGSEATYESGFVIDKFPISRPNLTFSTLTVSNMSPEDSSIYLCSVDRGQEKLFFGSGTQLSVL.

The sample holds one count of this clone. The CDR3 nucleotides are TGCGCCAGCAGCCCCGGGACAGGGAATCAGCCCCAGCATTTT. This codes for CASSPGTGNQPQHF. V usage is TRBV5-1 and J usage is TRBJ1-5; 9 positions agree with TRBD1. The CDR3 covers 14 residues. Germline CDR1 is SGHRS and CDR2 is YFSETQ. The V gene end was trimmed by 4 bases and the J gene end by 4 bases; junction bases not matched to a gene: 3.

In its sample, this clone was seen a few times. The chain recombines TRBV2 with TRBJ1-5; no clear D. Germline values: CDR1 SNHLY, CDR2 FYNNEI. V lost 4 bases and J 6 bases, leaving 16 bases between the germline ends. The CDR3 is made up of 15 amino acids. CDR3 coding DNA: TGTGCCAGCAGTGTAGAAAACAGCCCCCGTCAGCCCCAGCATTTT. Its protein product is CASSVENSPRQPQHF.

The gene calls are TRBV6-5 and TRBJ1-5; 7 nucleotides align to TRBD1. CDR1 is MNHEY and CDR2 is SVGAGI in the germline V gene. After removal of 5 bases from V and 3 bases from J, the junction contained 7 bases not matched to a gene. CDR3 length: 15 amino acids. The CDR3 protein is CASSLGTAANQPQHF. CDR3 nucleotide sequence: TGTGCCAGCAGTCTCGGGACAGCCGCCAATCAGCCCCAGCATTTT.

The chain links TRBV10-2 to TRBJ1-3, with 7 positions matching TRBD1. The CDR3 is 17 residues long. The trim removed 2 bases at V and 0 bases at J, leaving 7 bases unmatched. The V gene's germline CDR1 is WSHSY and CDR2 SAAADI. The CDR3: CASSENWDSFSGNTIYF. The CDR3 DNA reads TGCGCCAGCAGTGAGAATTGGGACAGCTTCTCTGGAAACACCATATATTTT.

This sequence joins TRBV9 and TRBJ2-5; 13 nucleotides match TRBD2. This CDR3 has 20 residues. Germline values: CDR1 SGDLS, CDR2 YYNGEE. V gave up 3 bases and J gave up 0 bases; unmatched junction bases: 14. CDR3 sequence: CASSAKLSGTSGAYQETQYF. CDR3 coding DNA: TGTGCCAGCAGCGCCAAGCTCTCCGGGACTAGCGGGGCGTACCAAGAGACCCAGTACTTC. The full variable domain, completed using reference TRBV9 and TRBJ2-5, is DSGVTQTPKHLITATGQRVTLRCSPRSGDLSVYWYQQSLDQGLQFLIQYYNGEERAKGNILERFSAQQFPDLHSELNLSSLELGDSALYFCASSAKLSGTSGAYQETQYFGPGTRLLVL.

V gene TRBV4-2 combines with J gene TRBJ1-2; no clear D. V lost 0 bases to trimming and J lost 4 bases, with 6 bases between them. Germline V gene data show CDR1 as LGHNA and CDR2 as YNFKEQ. The CDR3 loop spans 13 amino acids. The CDR3 sequence is CASSQETGYGYTF. The CDR3 DNA reads TGTGCCAGCAGCCAAGAGACGGGCTATGGCTACACCTTC.

The rearrangement uses TRBV11-2 and TRBJ2-7; D remains ambiguous. This CDR3 has 15 residues. CDR1 and CDR2 from the germline V gene are SGHAT and FQNNGV. Between the trimmed V and J ends, which lost 1 base and 3 bases, there was a span of 13 bases. CDR3: CASSLAMAPRYEQYV. CDR3 in DNA: TGTGCCAGCAGCTTAGCAATGGCCCCCCGCTACGAGCAGTACGTC.

The V and J genes are TRBV27 and TRBJ1-6, with a possible D match to TRBD1 (6 bases). This CDR3 is built from 13 residues. Per germline, CDR1 MNHEY and CDR2 SMNVEV (reference sequence). V gave up 3 bases and J gave up 10 bases, with 10 bases separating them. The chain's CDR3 is CASSLYRDSPLHF. The CDR3 nucleotides read TGTGCCAGCAGTTTGTACAGGGACTCACCCCTCCACTTT.

The chain carries TRBV10-1 and TRBJ2-2, with no clear D. This CDR3 is built from 16 residues. From germline, CDR1 is WNHNN and CDR2 SYGVQD (reference sequence). V was cut by 3 bases and J by 1 base, with 12 bases left in between. CDR3 coding DNA: TGCGCCAGCAGTGACGACACGGTGGGGAACACCGGGGAGCTGTTTTTT. Its translation is CASSDDTVGNTGELFF.

The chain employs TRBV5-1 and TRBJ2-5; the match to TRBD2 covers 8 bases. The J segment lost 5 bases and the V segment lost 1 base, leaving 7 bases of the junction unmatched. The CDR3 length is 15 residues. Per the germline V gene, CDR1 is SGHRS and CDR2 is YFSETQ. The CDR3: CASSLSRGGLETQYF. The CDR3 nucleotides are TGCGCCAGCAGCTTGTCACGGGGGGGCTTGGAGACCCAGTACTTC.

This clone was observed a single time. The chain has TRBV7-9 and TRBJ2-1, with 9 bases aligning to TRBD1. Germline CDR1 is SEHNR and CDR2 is FQNEAQ (reference sequence). The CDR3 covers 15 residues. The V gene end was trimmed by 1 base and the J gene end by 3 bases; junction bases not matched to a gene: 1. CDR3 loop: CASSLGGQGYNEQFF. DNA for the CDR3: TGTGCCAGCAGCTTAGGGGGACAGGGCTACAATGAGCAGTTCTTC. The full variable domain, in which reference TRBV7-9 and TRBJ2-1 provide the parts outside the CDR3, is DTGVSQNPRHKITKRGQNVTFRCDPISEHNRLYWYRQTLGQGPEFLTYFQNEAQLEKSRLLSDRFSAERPKGSFSTLEIQRTEQGDSAMYLCASSLGGQGYNEQFFGPGTRLTVL.

The gene calls are TRBV28 and TRBJ1-2; D is perhaps TRBD1 (6 bases). The CDR3 contains 13 residues. The germline V gene has CDR1 MDHEN and CDR2 SYDVKM. Trimming removed 8 bases from V and 6 bases from J, with 16 bases in between. Written as DNA, the CDR3 is TGTGCCAGCGGCCTACAGGGTTCGCATGGCTACACCTTC. As protein: CASGLQGSHGYTF.